What follows is one T cell receptor (beta chain) and its context. The CDR3 extends over 15 amino acids. Germline CDR1 is LGHNA and CDR2 is YSLEER. V lost 4 bases and J lost 3, with 15 bases in between. These data are taken from a study of blood T cell repertoires in COVID-19. In the original workflow: Reference gene primers were amplified, and this amplification served to estimate nucleated cell counts. Assay: immunoSEQ multiplex PCR; the TCRdb copy retains only in-frame clones and omits some. V and J calls and clone size are given by that table; D and trimming were obtained from the DNA. The table includes 200,000 or so clones, approximately 83% detected once.

The clonotype originates from a man aged 40-49 years who had recovered from COVID-19. The chain couples TRBV4-3 to TRBJ1-1, with D possibly being TRBD1 (6 bases). The sequencing input was PBMCs or T cells enriched from blood (not recorded which). The CDR3 DNA follows: TGCGCCAGCAGCCCTCCCGACAGGCGGGACACTGAAGCTTTCTTT. Translation gives CASSPPDRRDTEAFF.